This T cell receptor (beta chain) was captured by sequencing in a study of shared clonotypes between healthy human individuals. Repertoires were generated with immunoSEQ multiplex PCR, while TCRdb's copy carries only in-frame clones and drops some. The repertoire holds more than 450,000 clones, with more than 65% as singletons. This CDR3 is built from 13 residues. Per germline, CDR1 SGHTA and CDR2 FQGNSA. Trimming removed 4 bases from V and 3 bases from J, with 9 bases in between. The chain links TRBV7-2 to TRBJ1-1; perhaps TRBD1 as D (5 bases). Sequenced input: PBMCs. The clonotype was recovered from a woman aged 40 to 50 in good health. Some clones in this sample may be carry-over from other donors' samples. This CDR3 is CASSWTTYTEAFF. The CDR3 DNA reads TGTGCCAGCAGCTGGACAACTTACACTGAAGCTTTCTTT. Using reference TRBV7-2 and TRBJ1-1 for the parts outside the CDR3, the full variable domain is GAGVSQSPSNKVTEKGKDVELRCDPISGHTALYWYRQSLGQGLEFLIYFQGNSAPDKSGLPSDRFSAERTGGSVSTLTIQRTQQEDSAVYLCASSWTTYTEAFFGQGTRLTVV.